Shown below are 10 T cell receptor beta chains from a single sample sequenced in a study of blood T cells in healthy people across ages. Sample-barcoded 5' priming and a J-beta primer mix drove a second PCR of roughly 7 to 11 cycles. Via MiXCR, TCRdb re-called the 5' RACE reads, giving one row per CDR3 protein. The data show under 1 million distinct CDR3 sequences, under 45% seen once. The specimen was blood. The receptors derive from a man in his sixties in good health.

This clonotype was counted between two and nine times. The chain is built from TRBV7-8 and TRBJ2-7, with 7 nucleotides matching TRBD1. The germline V gene has CDR1 SGHVS and CDR2 FQNEAQ. V was clipped by 7 bases and J by 1 base; unmatched bases: 7. The CDR3 totals 14 residues. The CDR3 region has the DNA TGTGCCAGCACTGACAGGGTGGGTTCCTACGAGCAGTACTTC. Amino acids: CASTDRVGSYEQYF.

The CDR3, as DNA: TGTGCCAGCAGCAGACGGATTTCCGGGACCCATAGGGCCAACACAGATACGCAGTATTTT. Translating it yields CASSRRISGTHRANTDTQYF. V gene TRBV7-8 combines with J gene TRBJ2-3, with D perhaps being TRBD1 or TRBD2 (5 bases each). V dropped 5 bases and J dropped 2 bases, with 29 bases sitting between them. Germline CDR1 is SGHVS and CDR2 is FQNEAQ. The CDR3 is made up of 20 amino acids.

The chain uses TRBV6-1 and TRBJ2-7, with a possible D match to TRBD2 (5 bases). CDR1 and CDR2 (germline): MNHNS, SASEGT. Trimming cost V 10 bases and J 5 bases, with 9 bases left between them. CDR3 length equals 10 residues. CDR3 DNA sequence: TGTGCCACGGAGAGGGACGAGCAGTACTTC. This codes for CATERDEQYF.

The rearrangement joins TRBV20-1 to TRBJ1-4, with D possibly being TRBD1 (5 bases). Trimming stripped 2 bases from V and 7 bases from J, with 20 bases between. The CDR3 has 16 amino acids. Germline-derived CDR1 and CDR2 are DFQATT and SNEGSKA (reference sequence). The CDR3 spells CSARLSGPVGGEKLFF. The CDR3 nucleotides are TGCAGTGCTAGACTTTCAGGGCCAGTGGGGGGTGAAAAACTGTTTTTT.

This clonotype was counted between two and nine times. The V gene is TRBV20-1, the J gene TRBJ2-3, with 9 bases that match TRBD2. The CDR3 runs 17 residues. The ends lost 0 bases at V and 4 bases at J; junction bases unmatched: 11. The germline V gene has CDR1 DFQATT and CDR2 SNEGSKA (reference sequence). CDR3 in amino acids: CSAREARSGGWADTQYF. CDR3 bases: TGCAGTGCTAGAGAAGCGCGGAGCGGGGGGTGGGCAGATACGCAGTATTTT.

The rearrangement links TRBV5-1 to TRBJ2-1; 7 bases are shared with TRBD1. The germline CDR1 and CDR2 sequences are SGHRS and YFSETQ. The CDR3 covers 14 residues. V was pared by 4 bases and J by 4 bases, with 5 bases of the junction left unmatched. This CDR3 is CASSKGQTYNEQFF. The CDR3 DNA is TGCGCCAGCAGCAAGGGACAGACATACAATGAGCAGTTCTTC.

This chain joins TRBV7-9 and TRBJ2-1; unclear D gene. The CDR3 length is 13 residues. The ends were cut back, 7 bases at V and 4 bases at J, with 11 bases in the middle. From germline, CDR1 is SEHNR and CDR2 FQNEAQ (reference sequence). This CDR3 is CASTTDQYNEQFF. The CDR3 coding sequence is TGTGCCAGCACCACGGACCAGTACAATGAGCAGTTCTTC.

The V call is TRBV2, the J call TRBJ2-7; no reliable D call. TRBJ2-5 explains the end of the DNA better; the J call may be wrong. The length of the CDR3 is 14 residues. Germline assignment: CDR1 SNHLY and CDR2 FYNNEI. The CDR3 reads CASSETAVHETQYF. Written as DNA, the CDR3 is TGTGCCAGCAGTGAAACGGCAGTACATGAGACCCAGTACTTC.

A note on this clonotype: Possible read error: a much larger clone is one base away. This chain uses TRBV6-5 with TRBJ2-3; no definite D call. The CDR3 extends over 13 amino acids. Germline V gene lookup returns CDR1 MNHEY and CDR2 SVGAGI. Trimming shortened V by 6 bases and J by 4 bases, and 11 bases separated the two germline ends. CDR3 sequence (DNA): TGTGCCAGCAGCCACCAAGAGGCAGATACGCAGTATTTT. Its translation is CASSHQEADTQYF.

The genes are TRBV28 and TRBJ1-1, with D hard to call. V was clipped by 2 bases and J by 4 bases, with 14 bases between them. Per germline, CDR1 MDHEN and CDR2 SYDVKM. The CDR3 spans 15 residues. The CDR3 sequence: CASSLRTPRSTEAFF. The CDR3 DNA follows: TGTGCCAGCAGTTTACGGACGCCCCGGAGCACTGAAGCTTTCTTT. The full variable domain, with the rest looked up from reference TRBV28 and TRBJ1-1, is DVKVTQSSRYLVKRTGEKVFLECVQDMDHENMFWYRQDPGLGLRLIYFSYDVKMKEKGDIPEGYSVSREKKERFSLILESASTNQTSMYLCASSLRTPRSTEAFFGQGTRLTVV.